This T cell receptor (beta chain) was documented in a study of OX40 agonist ivuxolimab in advanced cancers. Germline-derived CDR1 and CDR2 are MNHEY and SMNVEV (reference sequence). The CDR3 runs to 15 residues. Trimming shortened V by 6 bases and J by 0 bases, and 13 bases separated the two germline ends. TCRdb keeps only in-frame clones here, not all; method: immunoSEQ multiplex PCR. This table has around 47,000 clones, approximately 84% appearing once. The material was CD4+ or CD8+ T cells sorted from blood, obtained in a trial of the OX40 agonist ivuxolimab. This clonotype was obtained from an adult with an advanced solid tumor such as melanoma, head and neck, liver or kidney cancer. This rearrangement joins TRBV27 to TRBJ2-3; a possible D gene is TRBD2 (6 bases). CDR3 region: CASSLPGGSTDTQYF. The CDR3 DNA is TGTGCCAGCAGCCTGCCTGGAGGGAGCACAGATACGCAGTATTTT.